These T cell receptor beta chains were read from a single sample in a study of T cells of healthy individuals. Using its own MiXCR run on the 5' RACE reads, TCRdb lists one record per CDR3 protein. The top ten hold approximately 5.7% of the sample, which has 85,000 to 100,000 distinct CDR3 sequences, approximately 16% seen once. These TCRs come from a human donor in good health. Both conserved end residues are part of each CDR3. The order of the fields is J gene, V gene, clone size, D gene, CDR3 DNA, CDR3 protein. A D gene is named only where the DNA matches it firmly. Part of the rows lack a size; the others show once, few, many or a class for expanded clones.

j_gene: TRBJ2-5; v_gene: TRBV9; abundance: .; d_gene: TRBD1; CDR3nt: TGTGCCAGCAGCGGACAGGGGCGACCGGAGGAGACCCAGTACTTC; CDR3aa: CASSGQGRPEETQYF
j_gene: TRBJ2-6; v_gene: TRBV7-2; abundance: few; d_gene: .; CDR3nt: TGTGCCAGCAGCCAACACCACTCTGGGGCCAACGTCCTGACTTTC; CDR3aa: CASSQHHSGANVLTF
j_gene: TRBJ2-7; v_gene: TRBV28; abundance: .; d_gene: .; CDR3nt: TGTGCCAGCGTAGCCGGCACGGCATCCTACGAGCAGTACTTC; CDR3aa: CASVAGTASYEQYF
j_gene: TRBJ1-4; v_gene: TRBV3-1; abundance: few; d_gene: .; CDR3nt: TGTGCCAGCAGCCTAGCTGGGGAAAAACTGTTTTTT; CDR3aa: CASSLAGEKLFF
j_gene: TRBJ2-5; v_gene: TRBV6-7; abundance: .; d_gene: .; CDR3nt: TGTGCCAGCAGTGAAGAGTTTCGGGGTCTTCGGAAAGAGACCCAGTACTTC; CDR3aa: CASSEEFRGLRKETQYF
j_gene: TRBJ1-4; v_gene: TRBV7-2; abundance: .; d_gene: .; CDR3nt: TGTGCCAGCAGCTTAGGGGCAGGGGTTGAAAAACTGTTTTTT; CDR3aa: CASSLGAGVEKLFF
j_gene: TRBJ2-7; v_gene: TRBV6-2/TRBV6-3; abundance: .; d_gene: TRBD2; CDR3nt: TGTGCCAGCAGTCCTGGGACTAGCGGCTTCTCCTACGAGCAGTACTTC; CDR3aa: CASSPGTSGFSYEQYF
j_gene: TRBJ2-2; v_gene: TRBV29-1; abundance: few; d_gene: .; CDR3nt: TGCAGCGTCCAAATTTCCCGCGGGGAGCTGTTTTTT; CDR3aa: CSVQISRGELFF
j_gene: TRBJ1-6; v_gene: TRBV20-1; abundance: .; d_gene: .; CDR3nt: TGCAGTGCTAGAGATCCCCTCCATAATTCACCCCTCCACTTT; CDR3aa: CSARDPLHNSPLHF
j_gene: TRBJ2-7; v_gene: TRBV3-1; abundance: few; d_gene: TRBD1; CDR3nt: TGTGCCAGCAGCCCCCGGTGGACAGGGGTCCACGAGCAGTACTTC; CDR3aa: CASSPRWTGVHEQYF
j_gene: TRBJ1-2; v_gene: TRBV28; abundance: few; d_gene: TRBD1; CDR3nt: TGTGCCAGCAGTTCCCCCGGGACAGGGGATGGCTACACCTTC; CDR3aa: CASSSPGTGDGYTF
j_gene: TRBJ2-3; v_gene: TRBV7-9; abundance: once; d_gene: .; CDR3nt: TGTGCCAGCAGCCCTCCCCGGGTAACTAGCACAGATACGCAGTATTTT; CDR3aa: CASSPPRVTSTDTQYF
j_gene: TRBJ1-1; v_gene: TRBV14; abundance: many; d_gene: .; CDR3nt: TGTGCCAGCAGCCAACGGGGGGGGGACACTGAAGCTTTCTTT; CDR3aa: CASSQRGGDTEAFF
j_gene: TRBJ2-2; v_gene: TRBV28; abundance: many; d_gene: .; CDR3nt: TGTGCCAGCAGTTTTGGCGGGGAGCTGTTTTTT; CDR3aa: CASSFGGELFF
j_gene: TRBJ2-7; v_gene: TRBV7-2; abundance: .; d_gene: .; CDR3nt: TGTGCCAGCAGCTTAGAATCCGGGTTCGAGCAGTACTTC; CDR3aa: CASSLESGFEQYF
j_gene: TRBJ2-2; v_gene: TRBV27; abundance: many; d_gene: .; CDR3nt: TGTGCCAGCCGTCCAGGGGTCAACACCGGGGAGCTGTTTTTT; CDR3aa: CASRPGVNTGELFF
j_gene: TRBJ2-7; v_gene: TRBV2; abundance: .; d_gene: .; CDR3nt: TGTGCCAGCAGTGACGTGACGGACCCTCGAGTCGAGCAGTACTTC; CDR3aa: CASSDVTDPRVEQYF
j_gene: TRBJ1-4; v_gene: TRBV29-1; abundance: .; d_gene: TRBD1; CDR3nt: TGCAGCGTTGGACAGGGGGCGCATGAAAAACTGTTTTTT; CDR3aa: CSVGQGAHEKLFF
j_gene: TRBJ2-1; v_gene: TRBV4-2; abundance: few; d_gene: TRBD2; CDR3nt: TGTGCCAGCAGCCAAGTGGGGGGAGGGGATGAGCAGTTCTTC; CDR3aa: CASSQVGGGDEQFF
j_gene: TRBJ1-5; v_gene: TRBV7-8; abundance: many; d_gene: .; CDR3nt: TGTGCCAGCAGTCAGACAGAAGGTCGCAGGGACGGTCAGCCCCAGCATTTT; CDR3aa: CASSQTEGRRDGQPQHF
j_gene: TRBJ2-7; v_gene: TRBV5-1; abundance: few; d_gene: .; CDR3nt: TGCGCCAGCAGCTTGGAGGGCTACGAGCAGTACTTC; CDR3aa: CASSLEGYEQYF
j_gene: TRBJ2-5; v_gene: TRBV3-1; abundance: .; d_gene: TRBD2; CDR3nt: TGTGCCAGCAGCCCCGGGACTAGCGGGAGTGAGGAGACCCAGTACTTC; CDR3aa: CASSPGTSGSEETQYF
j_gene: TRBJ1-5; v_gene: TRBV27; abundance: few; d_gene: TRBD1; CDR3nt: TGTGCCAGCAGTCCTCTCCCCCGGGACAGGGGGCAGCCCCAGCATTTT; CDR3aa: CASSPLPRDRGQPQHF
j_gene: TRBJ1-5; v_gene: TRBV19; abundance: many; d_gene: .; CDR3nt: TGTGCCAGTAGTTCCCGGGTCCTCAATCAGCCCCAGCATTTT; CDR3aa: CASSSRVLNQPQHF
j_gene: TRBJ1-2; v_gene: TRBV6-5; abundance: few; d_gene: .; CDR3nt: TGTGCCAGCAGTGGGCGGGGGGCTAACTATGGCTACACCTTC; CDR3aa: CASSGRGANYGYTF
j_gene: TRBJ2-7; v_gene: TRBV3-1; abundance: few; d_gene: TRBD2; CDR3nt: TGTGCCAGCAGCCCTATAAACCTACCCCCTAGCGGAGGGTCCTACGAGCAGTACTTC; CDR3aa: CASSPINLPPSGGSYEQYF
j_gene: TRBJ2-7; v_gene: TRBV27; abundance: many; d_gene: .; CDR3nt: TGTGCCAGCAGTTTAGGTATGGGTAGCGCCTACGAGCAGTACTTC; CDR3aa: CASSLGMGSAYEQYF
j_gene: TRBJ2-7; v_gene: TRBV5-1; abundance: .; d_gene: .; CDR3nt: TGCGCCAGCAGCTTTCAGGGGCCCCCTGACGAGCAGTACTTC; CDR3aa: CASSFQGPPDEQYF
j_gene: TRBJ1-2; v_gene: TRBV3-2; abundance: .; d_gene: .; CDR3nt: TGTGCCAGCAGCCAAGATCTAAAGGACCGGGGGGACTATGGCTACACCTTC; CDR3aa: CASSQDLKDRGDYGYTF
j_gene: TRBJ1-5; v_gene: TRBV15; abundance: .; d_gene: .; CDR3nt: TGTGCCACCAGCAGAGATGGCGATCAGCCCCAGCATTTT; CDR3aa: CATSRDGDQPQHF
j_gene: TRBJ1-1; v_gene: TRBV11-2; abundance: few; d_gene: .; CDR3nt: TGTGCCAGCAGCCCCTGGGGTGTTAACACTGAAGCTTTCTTT; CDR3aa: CASSPWGVNTEAFF
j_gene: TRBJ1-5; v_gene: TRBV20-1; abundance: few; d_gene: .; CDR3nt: TGCAGTGCTTCCGACGGAAGCAATCAGCCCCAGCATTTT; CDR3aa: CSASDGSNQPQHF
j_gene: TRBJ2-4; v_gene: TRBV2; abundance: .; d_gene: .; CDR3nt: TGTGCCAGCAGTGAATACGGACAATCGTACTTC; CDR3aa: CASSEYGQSYF
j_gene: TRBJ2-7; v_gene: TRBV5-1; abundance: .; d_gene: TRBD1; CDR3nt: TGCGCCAGCAGCCGGGACAGGTTATACTACGAGCAGTACTTC; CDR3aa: CASSRDRLYYEQYF
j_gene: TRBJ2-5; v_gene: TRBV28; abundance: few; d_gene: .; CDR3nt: TGTGCCAGCAGTTTCCAGTATTCTGGGCAGACCCAGTACTTC; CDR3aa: CASSFQYSGQTQYF
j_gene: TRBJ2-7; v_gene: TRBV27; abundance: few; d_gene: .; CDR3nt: TGTGCCAGTACCCTAAACGGAGGACACTACGAGCAGTACTTC; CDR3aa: CASTLNGGHYEQYF
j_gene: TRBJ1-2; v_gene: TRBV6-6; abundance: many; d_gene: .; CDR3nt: TGTGCCACCTCAGGGTCCGGCTACACCTTC; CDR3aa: CATSGSGYTF
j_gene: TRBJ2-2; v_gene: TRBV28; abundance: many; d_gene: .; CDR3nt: TGTGCCAGCAGCCCCACTCAGGGGAACACCGGGGAGCTGTTTTTT; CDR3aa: CASSPTQGNTGELFF
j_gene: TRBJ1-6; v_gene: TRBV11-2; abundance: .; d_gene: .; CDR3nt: TGTGCCAGCAGCTTAGACCTTCGACAGTATTCACCCCTCCACTTT; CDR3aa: CASSLDLRQYSPLHF
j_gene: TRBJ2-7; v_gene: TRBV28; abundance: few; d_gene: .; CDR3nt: TGTGCCACCTCGGACAGCCTCTCCTACGAGCAGTACTTC; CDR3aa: CATSDSLSYEQYF
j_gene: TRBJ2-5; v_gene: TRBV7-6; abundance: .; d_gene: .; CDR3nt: TGTGCCAGCAGCCGCAGGGGAGCAGATCAAGAGACCCAGTACTTC; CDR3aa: CASSRRGADQETQYF
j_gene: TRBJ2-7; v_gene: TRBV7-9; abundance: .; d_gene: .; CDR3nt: TGTGCCAGCAGCTTGGGATGGGCTCCCCAGGACGAGCAGTACTTC; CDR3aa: CASSLGWAPQDEQYF
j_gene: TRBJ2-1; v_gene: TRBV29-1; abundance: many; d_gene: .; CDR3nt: TGCAGCGTTGATGTAGGCCAAAACAATGAGCAGTTCTTC; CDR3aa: CSVDVGQNNEQFF
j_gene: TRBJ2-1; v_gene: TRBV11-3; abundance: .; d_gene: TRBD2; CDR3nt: TGTGCCAGCAGCTTTAGCCTAGCGGACTACAATGAGCAGTTCTTC; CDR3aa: CASSFSLADYNEQFF
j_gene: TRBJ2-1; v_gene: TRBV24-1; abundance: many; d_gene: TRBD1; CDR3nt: TGTGCCACCAGTGACTTCATAACCGGGACAGGATTTCACAATGAGCAGTTCTTC; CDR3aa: CATSDFITGTGFHNEQFF
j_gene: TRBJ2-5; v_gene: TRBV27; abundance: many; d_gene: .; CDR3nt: TGTGCCAGCAGTTCGCAAGAGACCCAGTACTTC; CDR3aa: CASSSQETQYF
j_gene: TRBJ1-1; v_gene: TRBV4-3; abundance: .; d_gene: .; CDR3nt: TGCGCCAGCAGCCAAGATTTTAGGACGATAATTCCGGGGGACTTT; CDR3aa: CASSQDFRTIIPGDF
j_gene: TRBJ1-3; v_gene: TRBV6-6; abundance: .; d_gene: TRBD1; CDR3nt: TGTGCCAGCAGTTACCCTGGGACAGGGAGGGGAAACACCATATATTTT; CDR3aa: CASSYPGTGRGNTIYF
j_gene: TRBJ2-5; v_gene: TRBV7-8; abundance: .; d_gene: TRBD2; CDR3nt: TGTGCCAGCACCGAATTAGGTCTAGCGGGGAGGGAGACCCAGTACTTC; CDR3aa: CASTELGLAGRETQYF
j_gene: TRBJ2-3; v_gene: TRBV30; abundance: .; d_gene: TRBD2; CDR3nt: TGTGCCTGGAGTGTGGGCGGGGGGGGATCAGATACGCAGTATTTT; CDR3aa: CAWSVGGGGSDTQYF
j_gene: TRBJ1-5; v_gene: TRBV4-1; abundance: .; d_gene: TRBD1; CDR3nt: TGCGCCAGCAGTCCGGACAGGGTAACAAATCAGCCCCAGCATTTT; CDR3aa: CASSPDRVTNQPQHF
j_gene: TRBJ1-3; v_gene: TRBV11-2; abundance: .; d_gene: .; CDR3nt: TGTGCCAGCAGCTTAGTCCGTCGGGGCCGCGCATTGGGTGGAAACACCATATATTTT; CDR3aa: CASSLVRRGRALGGNTIYF
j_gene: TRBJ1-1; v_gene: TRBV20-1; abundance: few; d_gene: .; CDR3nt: TGCAGTGCTAGTAACTGGGACACTGAAGCTTTCTTT; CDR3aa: CSASNWDTEAFF
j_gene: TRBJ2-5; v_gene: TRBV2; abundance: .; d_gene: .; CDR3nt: TGTGCCAGCAGTGGTAGTATAGGAGAGGAAGAGACCCAGTACTTC; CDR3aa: CASSGSIGEEETQYF